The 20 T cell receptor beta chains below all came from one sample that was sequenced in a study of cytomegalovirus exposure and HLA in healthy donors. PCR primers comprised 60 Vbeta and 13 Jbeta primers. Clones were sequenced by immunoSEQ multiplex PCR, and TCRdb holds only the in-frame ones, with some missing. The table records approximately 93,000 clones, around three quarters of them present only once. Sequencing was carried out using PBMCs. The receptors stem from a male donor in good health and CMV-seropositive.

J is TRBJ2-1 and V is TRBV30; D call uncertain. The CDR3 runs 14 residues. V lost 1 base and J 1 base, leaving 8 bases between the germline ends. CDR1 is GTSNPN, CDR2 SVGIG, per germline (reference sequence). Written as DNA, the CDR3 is TGTGCCTGGAGTGGCAGCGATTCCTACAATGAGCAGTTCTTC. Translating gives CAWSGSDSYNEQFF.

CDR3 sequence: CASSGNRGGEAFF. The DNA of the CDR3 is TGTGCCAGCAGCGGTAACAGGGGAGGTGAAGCTTTCTTT. The chain couples TRBV5-5 to TRBJ1-1; 7 nucleotides align to TRBD1. Germline trimming cut 4 bases from V and 7 bases from J; bases unmatched to any gene: 7. Germline V gene sequence: CDR1 SGHKS, CDR2 YYEKEE (reference sequence). There are 13 residues in the CDR3.

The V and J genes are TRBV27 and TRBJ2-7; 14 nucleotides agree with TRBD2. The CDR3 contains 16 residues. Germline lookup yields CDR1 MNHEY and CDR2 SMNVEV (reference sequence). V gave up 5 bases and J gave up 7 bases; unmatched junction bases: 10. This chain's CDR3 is CASSRGTSGGSWEQYF. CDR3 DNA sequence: TGTGCCAGCAGTAGAGGGACTAGCGGGGGTTCATGGGAGCAGTACTTC.

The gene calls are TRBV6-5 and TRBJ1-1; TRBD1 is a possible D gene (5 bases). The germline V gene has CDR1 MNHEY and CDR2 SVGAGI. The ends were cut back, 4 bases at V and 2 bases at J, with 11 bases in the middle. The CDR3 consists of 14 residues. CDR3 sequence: CASSSPGANTEAFF. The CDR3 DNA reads TGTGCCAGCAGTTCACCTGGGGCCAACACTGAAGCTTTCTTT.

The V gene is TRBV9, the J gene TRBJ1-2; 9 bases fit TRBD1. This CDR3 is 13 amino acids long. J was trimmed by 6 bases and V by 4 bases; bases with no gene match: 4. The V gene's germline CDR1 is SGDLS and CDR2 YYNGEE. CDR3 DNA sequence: TGTGCCAGCAGCCCCGGGACAGGGAATGGCTACACCTTC. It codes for CASSPGTGNGYTF.

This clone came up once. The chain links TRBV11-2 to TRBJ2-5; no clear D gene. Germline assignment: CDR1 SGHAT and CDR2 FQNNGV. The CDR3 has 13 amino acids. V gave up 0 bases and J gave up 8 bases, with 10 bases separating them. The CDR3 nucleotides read TGTGCCAGCAGCTTAGACCCATCAGGAACCCAGTACTTC. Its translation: CASSLDPSGTQYF.

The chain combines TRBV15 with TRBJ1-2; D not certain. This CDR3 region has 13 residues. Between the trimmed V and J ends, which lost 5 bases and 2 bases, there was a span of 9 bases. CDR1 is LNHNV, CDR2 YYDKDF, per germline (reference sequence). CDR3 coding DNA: TGTGCCACCAGCTTACAGAAGAACTATGGCTACACCTTC. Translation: CATSLQKNYGYTF.

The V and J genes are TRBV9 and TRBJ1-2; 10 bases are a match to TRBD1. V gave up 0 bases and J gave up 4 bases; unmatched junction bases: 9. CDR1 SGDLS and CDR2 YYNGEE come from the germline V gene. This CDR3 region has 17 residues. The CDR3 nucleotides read TGTGCCAGCAGCGTAGATGAGACAGGGGGCCGTAGCTATGGCTACACCTTC. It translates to CASSVDETGGRSYGYTF.

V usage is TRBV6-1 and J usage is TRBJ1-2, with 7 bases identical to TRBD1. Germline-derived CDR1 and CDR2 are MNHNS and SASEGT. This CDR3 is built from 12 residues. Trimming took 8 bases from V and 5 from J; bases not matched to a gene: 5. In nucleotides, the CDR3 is TGTGCCAGCGGGCAGGGGGGATATGGCTACACCTTC. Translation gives CASGQGGYGYTF.

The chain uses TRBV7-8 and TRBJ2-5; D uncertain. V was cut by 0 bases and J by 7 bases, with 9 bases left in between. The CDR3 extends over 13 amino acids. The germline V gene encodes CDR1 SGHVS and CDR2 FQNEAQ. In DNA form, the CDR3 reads TGTGCCAGCAGCTTAGCACCGTCAGGGACCCAGTACTTC. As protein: CASSLAPSGTQYF. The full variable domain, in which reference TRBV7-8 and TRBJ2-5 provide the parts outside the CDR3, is GAGVSQSPRYKVAKRGQDVALRCDPISGHVSLFWYQQALGQGPEFLTYFQNEAQLDKSGLPSDRFFAERPEGSVSTLKIQRTQQEDSAVYLCASSLAPSGTQYFGPGTRLLVL.

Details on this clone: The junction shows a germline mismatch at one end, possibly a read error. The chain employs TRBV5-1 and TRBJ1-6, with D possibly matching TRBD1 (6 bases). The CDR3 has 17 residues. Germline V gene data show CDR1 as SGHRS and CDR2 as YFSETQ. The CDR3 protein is CVSSLQAPGHISSPLHF. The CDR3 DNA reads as TGCGTCAGCAGCTTGCAAGCCCCGGGACACATTTCTTCACCCCTCCACTTT.

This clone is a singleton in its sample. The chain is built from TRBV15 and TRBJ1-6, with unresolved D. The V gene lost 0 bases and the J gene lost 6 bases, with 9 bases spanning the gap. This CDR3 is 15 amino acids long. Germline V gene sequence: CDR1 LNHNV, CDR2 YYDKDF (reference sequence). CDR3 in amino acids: CATSRDPLSNSPLHF. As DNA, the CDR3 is TGTGCCACCAGCAGAGATCCTTTGTCTAATTCACCCCTCCACTTT.

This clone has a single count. The CDR3 spells CASMSREPSGANVLTF. For the CDR3, the DNA is TGTGCCAGCATGTCCAGGGAACCCTCTGGGGCCAACGTCCTGACTTTC. The genes are TRBV27 and TRBJ2-6; a possible D gene is TRBD1 (5 bases). Germline CDR1 is MNHEY and CDR2 is SMNVEV (reference sequence). Trimming pared 7 bases from V and 0 bases from J, leaving 13 bases between. The CDR3 length is 16 residues.

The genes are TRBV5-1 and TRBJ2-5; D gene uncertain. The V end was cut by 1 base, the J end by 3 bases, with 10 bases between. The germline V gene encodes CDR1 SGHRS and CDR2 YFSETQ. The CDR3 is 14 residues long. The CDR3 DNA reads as TGCGCCAGCAGCTTGTCAACGGGTAAAGAGACCCAGTACTTC. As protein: CASSLSTGKETQYF. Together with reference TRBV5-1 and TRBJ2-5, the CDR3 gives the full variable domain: KAGVTQTPRYLIKTRGQQVTLSCSPISGHRSVSWYQQTPGQGLQFLFEYFSETQRNKGNFPGRFSGRQFSNSRSEMNVSTLELGDSALYLCASSLSTGKETQYFGPGTRLLVL.

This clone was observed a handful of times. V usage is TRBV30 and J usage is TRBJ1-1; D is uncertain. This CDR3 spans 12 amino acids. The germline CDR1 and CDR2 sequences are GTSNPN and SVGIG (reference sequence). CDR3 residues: CASSRGNTEAFF. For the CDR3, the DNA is TGTGCTTCTTCTCGGGGGAACACTGAAGCTTTCTTT.

CDR3 coding DNA: TGTGCCAGCAGCTTAAGGGTGGGGGCGGCCAAAAACATTCAGTACTTC. Translating gives CASSLRVGAAKNIQYF. The chain has TRBV7-2 and TRBJ2-4, with a weak D call TRBD1 (6 bases). The CDR3 covers 16 residues. The V and J ends lost 2 bases and 1 base respectively, with 12 bases between them. Looked up from germline, CDR1 is SGHTA and CDR2 is FQGNSA.

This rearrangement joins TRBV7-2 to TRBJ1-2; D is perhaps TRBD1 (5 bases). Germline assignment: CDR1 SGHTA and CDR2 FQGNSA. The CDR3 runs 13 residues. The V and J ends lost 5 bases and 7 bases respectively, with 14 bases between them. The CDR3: CASSLDSIGGYTF. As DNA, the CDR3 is TGTGCCAGCAGCCTCGACAGTATCGGTGGCTACACCTTC.

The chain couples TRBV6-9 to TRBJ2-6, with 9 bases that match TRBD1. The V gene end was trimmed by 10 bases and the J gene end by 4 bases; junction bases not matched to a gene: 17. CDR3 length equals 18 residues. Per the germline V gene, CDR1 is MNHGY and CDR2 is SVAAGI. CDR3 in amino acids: CATGSRDREPLGANVLTF. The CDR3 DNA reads TGTGCCACTGGATCCCGGGACAGGGAACCTCTGGGGGCCAACGTCCTGACTTTC.

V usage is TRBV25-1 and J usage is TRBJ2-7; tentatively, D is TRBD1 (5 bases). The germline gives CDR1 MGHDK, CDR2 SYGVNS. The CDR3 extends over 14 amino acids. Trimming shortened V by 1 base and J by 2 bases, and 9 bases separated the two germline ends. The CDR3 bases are TGTGCCAGCAGTGAATCGGAAGGGGCCTACGAGCAGTACTTC. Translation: CASSESEGAYEQYF.

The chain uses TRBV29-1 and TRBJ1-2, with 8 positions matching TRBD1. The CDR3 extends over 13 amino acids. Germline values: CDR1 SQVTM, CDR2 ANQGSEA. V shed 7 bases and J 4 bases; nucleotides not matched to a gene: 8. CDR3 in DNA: TGCAGCGCCTACAGGGGGGTAGGCTATGGCTACACCTTC. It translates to CSAYRGVGYGYTF. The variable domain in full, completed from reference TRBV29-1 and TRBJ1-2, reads SAVISQKPSRDICQRGTSLTIQCQVDSQVTMMFWYRQQPGQSLTLIATANQGSEATYESGFVIDKFPISRPNLTFSTLTVSNMSPEDSSIYLCSAYRGVGYGYTFGSGTRLTVV.